This T cell receptor beta chain came from a study of metastatic and nonmetastatic thyroid tumors. Study conclusions and caveats: Malignant thyroid tumors reportedly had TCR beta diversity that was significantly higher than in benign nodules, in blood and tumor.

This clone appeared many times. Its antigen is unknown. Before thyroid surgery, none of the patients had received any treatment. This CDR3 contains 17 residues. Unmatched junction bases numbered 2, after V lost 3 bases and J lost 1 base. Authors' methods: CDR3 differences across clinicopathological groups were used to build a distant-metastasis classifier for papillary thyroid cancer. Using MiXCR, TCRdb reanalyzed the PCR reads. None of the V and J calls come from the authors' own analysis; TCRdb made them. The sample shows tens of thousands of clones, about 3.9% of them seen only once. The receptor's source is a female donor with papillary thyroid cancer or a benign thyroid nodule (not recorded which). Some clones in this sample may be carry-over from other donors' samples. Sequencing input: blood. The rearrangement links TRBV12-3 or TRBV12-4 to TRBJ2-3; 15 positions agree with TRBD2. DNA for the CDR3: TGTGCCAGCAGTTTTGGACTAGCGGGAGGGGGCACAGATACGCAGTATTTT. It is translated as CASSFGLAGGGTDTQYF.